The clone carrying this TCR beta chain was seen ten or more times. Its antigen is as yet unknown. A library of TCRbeta sequences, prepared with unique molecular identifiers, was generated. TCRdb called the PCR reads again in MiXCR, with one record for every CDR3 protein. The sample carries roughly 180,000 distinct CDR3 sequences, 11% recorded once. The data originate from a study of T-cell reconstitution after alpha-beta-depleted transplantation in children. Study-level points and caveats: After transplant, high TCRbeta diversity at day 60 in some patients arose from surviving recipient T cells and thymic progenitors. Newly produced T cells mostly accounted for T-cell counts and diversity one year post-transplant.

This CDR3 is built from 16 residues. V gave up 6 bases and J gave up 3 bases, with 19 bases separating them. V and J are TRBV12-3 or TRBV12-4 and TRBJ2-3, with D perhaps matching TRBD1 (5 bases). The TCR originated in a boy between 2 and 15 years old with acute myeloid leukemia, due to receive a stem cell transplant. Material: PBMCs, obtained before TCRalphabeta/CD19-depleted stem cell transplant. The CDR3, as DNA: TGTGCCAGCAGACGCGGCCAGGGCAAACTTACAGATACGCAGTATTTT. It specifies CASRRGQGKLTDTQYF.